The source of this TCR beta chain is a study of cytomegalovirus exposure and HLA in healthy donors. Study findings and constraints: Rare TCR sequences dominated, though some public TCRs recurred in many donors. Within the 130 or so validation repertoires, first-cohort TCR clusters tended to co-occur, according to a later analysis. In vitro work confirmed that a few CMV-associated chains recognize CMV antigens. According to the study, around 150 TCR beta chains were cytomegalovirus-associated.

Sequencing was performed with immunoSEQ multiplex PCR; in TCRdb, only in-frame clones are kept and a portion is missing. The top ten hold about 2.5% of the sample, which has about 250,000 clones, around nine tenths seen once. The CDR3 sequence is 17 residues long. Unmatched junction bases numbered 9, after V lost 0 bases and J lost 5 bases. Per germline, CDR1 LNHNV and CDR2 YYDKDF (reference sequence). In the case of this clone: Its antigen is still unknown.

Sequencing used PBMCs. The TCR sequence derives from a man aged 18 to 30 in good health and CMV-seronegative. The chain is built from TRBV15 and TRBJ2-2; TRBD2 matches at 7 bases. The CDR3 sequence is CATSREGEGPLTGELFF. In nucleotides, the CDR3 is TGTGCCACCAGCAGAGAAGGGGAGGGACCGTTGACCGGGGAGCTGTTTTTT.